This entry concerns a single T cell receptor (beta chain). The sample originates from a study of blood T cell repertoires in COVID-19. The Seattle site enrolled patients during active infection and followed them longitudinally. Original processing notes: Nucleated cell number was recorded as an estimate derived from reference gene primer amplification. The repertoire was sequenced with immunoSEQ multiplex PCR; TCRdb's copy has only in-frame clones and lacks some. The D gene and trimming were derived from the DNA, and the V and J assignments and clone size from that table. The table includes 200,000 to 300,000 clones, over 90% detected once. The CDR3 totals 16 residues. Trimming took 3 bases from V and 0 from J, leaving 15 bases between them. Per germline, CDR1 LNHDA and CDR2 SQIVND (reference sequence).

The clonotype was recovered from a man aged 25-45 years with COVID-19, enrolled during active disease. The material sequenced was peripheral blood. The chain joins TRBV19 to TRBJ2-7; weak D call: TRBD2 (5 bases). CDR3 residues: CASSMVKTGSSYEQYF. The CDR3 DNA is TGTGCCAGTAGTATGGTGAAGACTGGGAGCTCCTACGAGCAGTACTTC.